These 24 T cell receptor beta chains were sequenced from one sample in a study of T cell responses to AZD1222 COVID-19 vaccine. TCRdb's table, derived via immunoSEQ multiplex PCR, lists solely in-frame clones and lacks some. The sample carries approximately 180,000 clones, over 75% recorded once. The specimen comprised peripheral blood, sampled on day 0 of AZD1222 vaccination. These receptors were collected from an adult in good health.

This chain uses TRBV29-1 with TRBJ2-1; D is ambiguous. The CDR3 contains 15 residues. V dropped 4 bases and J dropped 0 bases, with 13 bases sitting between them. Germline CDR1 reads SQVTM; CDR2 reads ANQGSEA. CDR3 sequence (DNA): TGCAGCGTTGCTGTGGTAAGACGCTCCTACAATGAGCAGTTCTTC. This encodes CSVAVVRRSYNEQFF.

CDR3 protein: CASSQSFGGSEKLFF. The CDR3 bases are TGTGCCAGCAGCCAATCTTTCGGGGGGAGTGAAAAACTGTTTTTT. V and J are TRBV16 and TRBJ1-4; D perhaps matches TRBD1 (5 bases). CDR1 is KGHSY, CDR2 FQNENV, per germline. CDR3 length: 15 residues. Deletions cut 0 bases from V and 7 bases from J, with 12 bases between.

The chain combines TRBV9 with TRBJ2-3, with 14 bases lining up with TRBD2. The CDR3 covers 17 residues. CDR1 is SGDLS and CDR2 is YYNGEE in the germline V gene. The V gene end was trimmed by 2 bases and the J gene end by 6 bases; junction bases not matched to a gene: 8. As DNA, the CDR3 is TGTGCCAGCAGCGTTGGGACTAGCGGGGGCCGGGAGGATACGCAGTATTTT. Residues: CASSVGTSGGREDTQYF. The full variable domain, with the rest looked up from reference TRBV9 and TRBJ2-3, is DSGVTQTPKHLITATGQRVTLRCSPRSGDLSVYWYQQSLDQGLQFLIQYYNGEERAKGNILERFSAQQFPDLHSELNLSSLELGDSALYFCASSVGTSGGREDTQYFGPGTRLTVL.

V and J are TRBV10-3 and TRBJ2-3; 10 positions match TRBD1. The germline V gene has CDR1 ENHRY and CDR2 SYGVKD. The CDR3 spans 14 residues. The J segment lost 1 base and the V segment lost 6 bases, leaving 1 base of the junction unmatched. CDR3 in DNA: TGTGCCATCAGAGGGACAGGGGGCACAGATACGCAGTATTTT. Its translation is CAIRGTGGTDTQYF.

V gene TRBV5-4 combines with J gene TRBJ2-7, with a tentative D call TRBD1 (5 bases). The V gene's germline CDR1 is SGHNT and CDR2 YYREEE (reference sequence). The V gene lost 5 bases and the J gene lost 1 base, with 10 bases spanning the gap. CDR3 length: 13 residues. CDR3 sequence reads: CASRQTGSYEQYF. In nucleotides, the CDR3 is TGTGCCAGCAGACAAACAGGATCCTACGAGCAGTACTTC.

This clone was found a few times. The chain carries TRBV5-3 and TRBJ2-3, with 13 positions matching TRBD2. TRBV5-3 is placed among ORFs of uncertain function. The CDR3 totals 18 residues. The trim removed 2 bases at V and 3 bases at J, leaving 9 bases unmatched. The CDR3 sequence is CARSFDTSGGARTDTQYF. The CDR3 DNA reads TGTGCCAGAAGCTTTGATACTAGCGGGGGGGCACGGACAGATACGCAGTATTTT.

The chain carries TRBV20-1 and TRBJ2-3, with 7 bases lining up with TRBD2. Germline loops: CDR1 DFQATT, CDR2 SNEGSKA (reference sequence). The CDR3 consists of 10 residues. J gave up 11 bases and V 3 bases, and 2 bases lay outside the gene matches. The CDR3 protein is CSASWEGQYF. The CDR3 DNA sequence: TGCAGTGCTAGCTGGGAGGGGCAGTATTTT.

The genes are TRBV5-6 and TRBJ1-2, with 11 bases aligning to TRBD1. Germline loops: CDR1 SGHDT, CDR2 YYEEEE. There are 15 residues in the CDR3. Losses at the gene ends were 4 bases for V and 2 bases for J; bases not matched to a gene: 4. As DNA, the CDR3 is TGTGCCAGCAGCCCGGGACAGGGGGACAACTATGGCTACACCTTC. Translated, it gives CASSPGQGDNYGYTF. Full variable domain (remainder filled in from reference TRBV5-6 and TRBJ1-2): DAGVTQSPTHLIKTRGQQVTLRCSPKSGHDTVSWYQQALGQGPQFIFQYYEEEERQRGNFPDRFSGHQFPNYSSELNVNALLLGDSALYLCASSPGQGDNYGYTFGSGTRLTVV.

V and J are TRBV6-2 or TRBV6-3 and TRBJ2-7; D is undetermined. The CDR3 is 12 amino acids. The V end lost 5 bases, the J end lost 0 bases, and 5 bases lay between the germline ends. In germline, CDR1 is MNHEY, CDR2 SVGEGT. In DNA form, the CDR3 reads TGTGCCAGCAGTCCAAGCTCCTACGAGCAGTACTTC. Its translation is CASSPSSYEQYF.

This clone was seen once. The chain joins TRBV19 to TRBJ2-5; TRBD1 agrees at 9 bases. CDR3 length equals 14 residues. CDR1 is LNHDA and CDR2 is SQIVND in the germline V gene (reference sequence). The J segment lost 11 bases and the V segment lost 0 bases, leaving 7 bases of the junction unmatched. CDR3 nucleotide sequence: TGTGCCAGTAGTATAGATCGCACGGGGACAGGGCAGTACTTC. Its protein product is CASSIDRTGTGQYF.

CDR3 DNA: TGTGCCAGCAGTCTGACAGGGGCGAACACTGAAGCTTTCTTT. Its translation: CASSLTGANTEAFF. V and J are TRBV6-5 and TRBJ1-1; 8 bases are a match to TRBD1. After removal of 5 bases from V and 1 base from J, the junction contained 3 bases not matched to a gene. The CDR3 runs 14 residues. Germline values: CDR1 MNHEY, CDR2 SVGAGI.

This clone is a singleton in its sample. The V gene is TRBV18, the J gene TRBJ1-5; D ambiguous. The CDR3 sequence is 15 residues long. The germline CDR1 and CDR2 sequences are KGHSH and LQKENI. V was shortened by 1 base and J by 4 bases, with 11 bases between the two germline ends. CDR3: CASSPQSIGNQPQHF. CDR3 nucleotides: TGTGCCAGCTCACCACAATCCATCGGGAATCAGCCCCAGCATTTT.

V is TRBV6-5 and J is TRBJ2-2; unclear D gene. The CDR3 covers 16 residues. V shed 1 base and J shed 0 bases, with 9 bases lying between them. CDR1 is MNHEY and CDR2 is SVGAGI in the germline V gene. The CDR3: CASSYWVGTNTGELFF. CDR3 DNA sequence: TGTGCCAGCAGTTACTGGGTAGGGACGAACACCGGGGAGCTGTTTTTT.

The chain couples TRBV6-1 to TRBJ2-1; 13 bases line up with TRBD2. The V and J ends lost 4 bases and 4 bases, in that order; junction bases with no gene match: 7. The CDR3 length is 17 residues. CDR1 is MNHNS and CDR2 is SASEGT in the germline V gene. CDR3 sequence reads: CASSGVRTSGGYNEQFF. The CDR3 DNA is TGTGCCAGCAGTGGGGTACGGACTAGCGGGGGATACAATGAGCAGTTCTTC.

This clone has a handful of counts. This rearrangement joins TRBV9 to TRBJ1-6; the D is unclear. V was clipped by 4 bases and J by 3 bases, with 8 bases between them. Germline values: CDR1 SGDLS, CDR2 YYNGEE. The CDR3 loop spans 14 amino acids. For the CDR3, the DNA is TGTGCCAGCAGCCCCTCGAACTATAATTCACCCCTCCACTTT. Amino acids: CASSPSNYNSPLHF.

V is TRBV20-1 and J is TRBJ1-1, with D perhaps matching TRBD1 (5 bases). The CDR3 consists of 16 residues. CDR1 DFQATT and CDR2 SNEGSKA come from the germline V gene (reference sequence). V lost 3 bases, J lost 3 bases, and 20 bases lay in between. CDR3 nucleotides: TGCAGTGCTAGTGCGGGGTTAGGGGTGTCGGACACTGAAGCTTTCTTT. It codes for CSASAGLGVSDTEAFF.

The chain's CDR3 is CSGGNNEQFF. DNA of the CDR3: TGCAGCGGAGGCAACAATGAGCAGTTCTTC. The chain joins TRBV29-1 to TRBJ2-1; no reliable D call. Trimming removed 7 bases at V and 5 bases at J, with 6 bases between. Germline loops: CDR1 SQVTM, CDR2 ANQGSEA. The CDR3 length is 10 residues.

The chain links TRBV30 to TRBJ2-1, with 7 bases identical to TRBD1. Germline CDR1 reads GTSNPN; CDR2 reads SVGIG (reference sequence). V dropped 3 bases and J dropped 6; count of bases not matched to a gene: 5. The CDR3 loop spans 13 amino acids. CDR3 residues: CAWSVTGSNEQFF. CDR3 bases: TGTGCCTGGAGCGTGACAGGGAGCAATGAGCAGTTCTTC.

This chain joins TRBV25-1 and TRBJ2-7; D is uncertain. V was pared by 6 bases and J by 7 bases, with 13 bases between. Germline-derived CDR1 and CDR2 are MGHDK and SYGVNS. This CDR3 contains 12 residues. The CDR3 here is CASSPLFKEQYF. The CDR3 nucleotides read TGTGCCAGCAGCCCTTTATTCAAGGAGCAGTACTTC.

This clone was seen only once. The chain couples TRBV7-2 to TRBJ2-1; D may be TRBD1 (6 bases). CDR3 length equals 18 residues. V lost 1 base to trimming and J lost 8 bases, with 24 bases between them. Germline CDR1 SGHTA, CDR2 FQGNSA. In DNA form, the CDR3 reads TGTGCCAGCAGCTTAGGACTCTGGGACATGCCGATCGGGCATGAGCAGTTCTTC. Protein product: CASSLGLWDMPIGHEQFF.

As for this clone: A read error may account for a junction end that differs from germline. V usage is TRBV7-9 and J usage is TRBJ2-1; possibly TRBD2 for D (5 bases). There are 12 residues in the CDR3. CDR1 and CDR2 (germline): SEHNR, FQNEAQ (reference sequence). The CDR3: CASSLAHNEQFF. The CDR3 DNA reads TGTGCCAGCAGCCTAGCCCACAATGAGCAGTTCTTC.

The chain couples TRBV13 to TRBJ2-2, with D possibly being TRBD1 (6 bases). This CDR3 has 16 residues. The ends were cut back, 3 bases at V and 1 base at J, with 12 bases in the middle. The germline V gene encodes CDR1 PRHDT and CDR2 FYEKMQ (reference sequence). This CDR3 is CASSFIRGQNTGELFF. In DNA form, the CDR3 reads TGTGCCAGCAGCTTTATTAGGGGACAGAACACCGGGGAGCTGTTTTTT.

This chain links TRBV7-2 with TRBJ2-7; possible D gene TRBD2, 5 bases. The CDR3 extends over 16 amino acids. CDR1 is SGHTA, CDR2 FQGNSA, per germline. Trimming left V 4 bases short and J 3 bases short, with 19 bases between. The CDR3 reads CASSSSVGLLDYEQYF. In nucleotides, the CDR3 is TGTGCCAGCAGCTCCTCCGTTGGACTCCTAGACTACGAGCAGTACTTC.

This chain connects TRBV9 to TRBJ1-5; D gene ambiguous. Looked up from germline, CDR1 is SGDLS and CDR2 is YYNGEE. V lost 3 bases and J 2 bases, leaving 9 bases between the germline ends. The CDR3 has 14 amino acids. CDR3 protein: CASSEDLGNQPQHF. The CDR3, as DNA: TGTGCCAGCAGCGAGGACCTTGGCAATCAGCCCCAGCATTTT.